A single T cell receptor beta chain is shown here with its context. This entry belongs to a study of identical twins. The CDR3 sequence is 15 residues long. Germline lookup yields CDR1 DFQATT and CDR2 SNEGSKA (reference sequence). V lost 5 bases to trimming and J lost 8 bases, with 23 bases between them. One entry per CDR3 protein results from TCRdb running MiXCR on the 5' RACE reads. Among 1.5 million to 2 million distinct CDR3 sequences listed, roughly a third were seen once. This clonotype originated in a newborn girl in good health. The chain carries TRBV20-1 and TRBJ2-3, with D maybe TRBD2 (5 bases). Sequencing was performed on cord blood. The CDR3, as DNA: TGCAGTGCTGGACCCCCGGGAATTACGGGGAGTACGCAGTATTTT. This translates into CSAGPPGITGSTQYF.